The following is a T cell receptor (beta chain) sequence with its context. The antigen is not known. The sample originates from a study of T cells and copy number aberrations in small-cell lung cancer. Study results and limitations: Adjacent lung showed higher T-cell richness and clonality than tumors; density difference nonsignificant.

The CDR3 sequence is 16 residues long. The germline V gene encodes CDR1 MGHRA and CDR2 YSYEKL. V was pared by 0 bases and J by 0 bases, with 3 bases of the junction left unmatched. Donors had limited-stage small-cell lung cancer, resected between about 2008 and 2020. Clones were read by immunoSEQ multiplex PCR, and TCRdb kept only the in-frame ones, dropping some. Of approximately 170 clones listed, 70% to 90% are singletons. The sequence derives from an older man with small cell lung cancer. Source material: tumor tissue. The chain carries TRBV4-1 and TRBJ1-1; 8 bases agree with TRBD1. The CDR3 DNA is TGCGCCAGCAGCCAAGAAACAGGGGGTTTGAACACTGAAGCTTTCTTT. Its translation is CASSQETGGLNTEAFF.